Below are 9 T cell receptor beta chains sequenced from a single sample in a study of T-cell memory formation after mild COVID-19. One entry per CDR3 protein, called by TCRdb with MiXCR from the 5' RACE reads. The top ten clones hold 23% of a sample with 170,000 or so distinct CDR3 sequences, about 22% of them seen once. The specimen sequenced was PBMCs or a T cell subset sorted from them (not recorded which). The receptor set was obtained from an adult woman who had mild COVID-19 (a few samples of this study predate the infection). Cell type and time point are not known.

This clonotype was picked up a small number of times. V and J are TRBV29-1 and TRBJ1-1, with D uncertain. V was trimmed by 1 base and J by 7 bases, leaving 19 bases between them. Germline-derived CDR1 and CDR2 are SQVTM and ANQGSEA. The CDR3 spans 15 residues. CDR3 nucleotide sequence: TGCAGCGTTGAAGCCCCCGGAGGGAGACACGGTGAAGCTTTCTTT. Its protein is CSVEAPGGRHGEAFF.

This rearrangement joins TRBV7-2 to TRBJ2-1; D is tentatively TRBD1 or TRBD2 (5 bases each). The length of the CDR3 is 14 residues. Germline-derived CDR1 and CDR2 are SGHTA and FQGNSA. Trimming cost V 5 bases and J 5 bases, with 13 bases left between them. The CDR3 region is CASSPWTGHNEQFF. As DNA, the CDR3 is TGTGCCAGCAGCCCATGGACGGGGCACAATGAGCAGTTCTTC.

In this sample, this clonotype turned up a few times. The chain combines TRBV19 with TRBJ2-3; 7 nucleotides align to TRBD1. Trimming cost V 0 bases and J 1 base; bases outside gene matches: 4. The germline CDR1 and CDR2 sequences are LNHDA and SQIVND (reference sequence). CDR3 length: 16 residues. In nucleotides, the CDR3 is TGTGCCAGTAGTATAGAACAGGGGTTGGGCACAGATACGCAGTATTTT. Translated: CASSIEQGLGTDTQYF.

The genes are TRBV6-5 and TRBJ1-1; 11 bases match TRBD1. From germline, CDR1 is MNHEY and CDR2 SVGAGI. The CDR3 sequence is 14 residues long. The trim removed 7 bases at V and 4 bases at J, leaving 5 bases unmatched. In DNA form, the CDR3 reads TGTGCCAGCACTCGGGGACAGGGGGGCACTGAAGCTTTCTTT. Translation: CASTRGQGGTEAFF.

The chain couples TRBV11-2 to TRBJ1-1; TRBD1 matches at 7 bases. The CDR3 has 13 amino acids. The V segment lost 5 bases and the J segment 7 bases; nucleotides outside the gene matches: 7. Germline V gene sequence: CDR1 SGHAT, CDR2 FQNNGV. The CDR3 DNA reads as TGTGCCAGCAGCGCCCCTTGGACAGGTGAAGCTTTCTTT. This codes for CASSAPWTGEAFF.

V and J are TRBV7-9 and TRBJ2-7; possible D gene TRBD2, 7 bases. CDR1 and CDR2 (germline): SEHNR, FQNEAQ (reference sequence). The CDR3 runs 16 residues. Trimming stripped 1 base from V and 6 bases from J, with 19 bases between. CDR3 sequence: CASSLVPRGASGEQYF. CDR3 DNA sequence: TGTGCCAGCAGCTTAGTTCCTCGGGGGGCCTCCGGCGAGCAGTACTTC.

This clonotype has a handful of counts. V and J are TRBV19 and TRBJ1-2, with 7 bases fitting TRBD1. V lost 4 bases to trimming and J lost 2 bases; unmatched junction nucleotides: 1. This CDR3 is 13 amino acids long. The germline CDR1 and CDR2 sequences are LNHDA and SQIVND (reference sequence). CDR3 protein: CASSTGQNYGYTF. DNA of the CDR3: TGTGCCAGTAGTACGGGACAGAACTATGGCTACACCTTC. Combining the CDR3 with reference TRBV19 and TRBJ1-2 gives the whole variable domain DGGITQSPKYLFRKEGQNVTLSCEQNLNHDAMYWYRQDPGQGLRLIYYSQIVNDFQKGDIAEGYSVSREKKESFPLTVTSAQKNPTAFYLCASSTGQNYGYTFGSGTRLTVV.

This clonotype has just a few counts. The chain links TRBV11-2 to TRBJ2-3, with D perhaps matching TRBD1 (8 bases). The CDR3 has 21 residues. The ends were cut back, 0 bases at V and 2 bases at J, with 27 bases in the middle. CDR1 SGHAT and CDR2 FQNNGV come from the germline V gene. This chain's CDR3 is CASSLDGWTGPLAAYTDTQYF. DNA of the CDR3: TGTGCCAGCAGCTTAGATGGGTGGACAGGGCCTCTAGCGGCATACACAGATACGCAGTATTTT.

The table lists this clonotype with a few counts. V is TRBV2 and J is TRBJ1-1; a weak D match, TRBD1 (5 bases). Germline V gene sequence: CDR1 SNHLY, CDR2 FYNNEI. V was pared by 7 bases and J by 5 bases, with 20 bases between. The CDR3 covers 15 residues. Here the CDR3 reads CASMARAFTTTEAFF. The CDR3 DNA reads TGTGCCAGCATGGCCAGGGCCTTTACTACTACTGAAGCTTTCTTT.